This TCR beta chain is drawn from a study of T-cell reconstitution after alpha-beta-depleted transplantation in children (dated by TCRdb to the mid-2010s). About the investigation overall: The study quantitatively tracked T-cell immune reconstitution after TCRalphabeta/CD19-depleted allogeneic hematopoietic cell transplantation in children using TCR repertoire profiling. Study-wide findings and limitations: Hyperexpanded clone frequencies declined over subsequent months; after one year, T-cell counts and TCRbeta diversity were mostly attributed to newly produced T cells. About two months after transplant, the apparently early recovery of alphabetaT-cell counts reportedly depended on just several hundred clones that had expanded rapidly and came from non-depleted graft cells. The high TCRbeta diversity at day 60 in some patients was ascribed to recipient T cells and intrathymic progenitors that had survived conditioning.

Library prep was done by PCR. Sequenced on an Illumina HiSeq 2500. Molecular barcoding was employed in the preparation of TCR libraries, with unique molecular identifiers being used to normalize TCRbeta repertoire quantification. TCRdb applied fastp at Q25 and MiXCR to the public reads, then kept only in-frame beta chains. CDR3 protein duplicates are merged, each entry listing the most common genes and DNA. This sample gives 530,000 or so distinct CDR3 sequences in total; approximately 30% of them show up just once. About 35% of the sample lies in the top ten. This clonotype was detected only a few times. The antigen this receptor binds is unknown. Base qualities are not provided; no much larger clone lies one nucleotide away. This sample's treatment or condition label indicates: allogeneic hematopoietic cell transplantation with graft depleted of TCRalphabeta T cells and CD19 B cells. Transplant recipients were children who received TCRalphabeta/CD19-depleted allogeneic hematopoietic cell grafts.

Sequences SGHAT (CDR1) and FQNNGV (CDR2) are obtained from the germline V gene. Taken from cysteine to phenylalanine, the CDR3 has 12 residues. Only the CDR3 region is kept as DNA, spanning 36 bases read in frame from base 1. V was cut back by 5 bases and J by 10 bases, leaving a gap of 14 bases between them. The sequence was collected from a boy in the first two years of life with Wiskott-Aldrich syndrome, due to receive a stem cell transplant. The sequence is built from TRBV11-2 and TRBJ1-1; a tentative D match to TRBD1 spans 5 bases. Material: PBMCs, obtained before TCRalphabeta/CD19-depleted stem cell transplant. The DNA sequence is as follows: TGTGCCAGCAGCGACAGAACGAACTTAGCTTTCTTT. It translates as CASSDRTNLAFF.